This is a list of T cell receptor beta chains from one sample in a study of human T cells and chemical hapten exposure. Each CDR3 protein is one row after TCRdb ran MiXCR on the RACE reads. The table has approximately 350,000 distinct CDR3 sequences, approximately 6.9% seen once. The specimen comprised whole blood, sampled in connection with sensitization to the hapten diphenylcyclopropenone (DPC). All receptors derive from a woman aged 18-29 years with alopecia areata. Some clones in this sample may be carry-over from other donors' samples. CDR3s include the opening cysteine and the closing phenylalanine or tryptophan. A D gene is named only where the DNA matches it firmly. Some rows have no size entry. The others give once, few or many, or a class for an expanded clone.

cdr3_length,clone_size,v_call,j_call,d_call,cdr3_nt,cdr3_aa
14,NA,TRBV5-1,TRBJ2-5,NA,TGCGCCAGCAGCTTGGGGGGCCCCAGGGAGACCCAGTACTTC,CASSLGGPRETQYF
16,many,TRBV7-2,TRBJ2-4,TRBD1,TGTGCCAGCAGCCTTAGGACAGGGTTGACCAAAAACATTCAGTACTTC,CASSLRTGLTKNIQYF
18,NA,TRBV7-3,TRBJ2-3,NA,TGTGCCAGCAGCTTAATGGCTTTTGACTTGGGGAACACAGATACGCAGTATTTT,CASSLMAFDLGNTDTQYF
14,NA,TRBV27,TRBJ1-2,NA,TGTGCCAGCAGTTTAAGGGCGGCGTACTATGGCTACACCTTC,CASSLRAAYYGYTF
15,NA,TRBV6-2/TRBV6-3,TRBJ1-3,NA,TGTGCCAGCGGATCGAGGATGTTGGACGGAAACACCATATATTTT,CASGSRMLDGNTIYF
17,few,TRBV7-9,TRBJ1-2,TRBD1,TGTGCCAGCAGCCTATTCCCGACAGGGCGGGCCCTCTATGGCTACACCTTC,CASSLFPTGRALYGYTF
14,few,TRBV7-9,TRBJ1-5,NA,TGTGCCAGCAGCTTAGCGCTCCGGGATCAGCCCCAGCATTTT,CASSLALRDQPQHF
16,many,TRBV10-3,TRBJ2-6,TRBD1,TGTGCCAGCAGACCGGGACAGGGGACTGGGGCCAACGTCCTGACTTTC,CASRPGQGTGANVLTF
15,few,TRBV13,TRBJ1-5,TRBD1,TGTGCCAGCAGCCTAAGCGGACAGGGAGATCAGCCCCAGCATTTT,CASSLSGQGDQPQHF
14,once,TRBV4-2,TRBJ2-2,TRBD1,TGTGCCAGCAGCCGAGACAGGGGGGCCGGGGAGCTGTTTTTT,CASSRDRGAGELFF
15,few,TRBV9,TRBJ2-3,NA,TGTGCCAGCAGCGTAGCCGGGTCAGCCGGAGATACGCAGTATTTT,CASSVAGSAGDTQYF
15,NA,TRBV7-2,TRBJ2-7,TRBD2,TGTGCCAGCAGCAGAACCGGGACTAGCGGGTACGAGCAGTACTTC,CASSRTGTSGYEQYF
14,few,TRBV2,TRBJ2-1,TRBD1,TGTGCCAGCAGCGTGGACAGGGCGGGTAATGAGCAGTTCTTC,CASSVDRAGNEQFF
16,NA,TRBV5-6,TRBJ1-1,NA,TGTGCCAGCAGCTTGTACTTGGTAAGGGCCGCAACGGGAGCTTTCTTT,CASSLYLVRAATGAFF
19,NA,TRBV20-1,TRBJ2-1,TRBD1,TGCAGTGCTAGAGATCTCGGGGACAGTTTTGACACCTATGACAATGAGCAGTTCTTC,CSARDLGDSFDTYDNEQFF
11,many,TRBV3-1,TRBJ1-2,NA,TGTGCCAGCAGCCAAGCTAGTGGCTACACCTTC,CASSQASGYTF
14,few,TRBV6-5,TRBJ2-3,TRBD2,TGTGCCAGCAGTTACGCGGGGGTAGCCGATACGCAGTATTTT,CASSYAGVADTQYF
16,many,TRBV3-1,TRBJ1-3,NA,TGTGCCAGCAGCAAAGGAGTTCAGGGTTCAGGAAACACCATATATTTT,CASSKGVQGSGNTIYF
14,many,TRBV9,TRBJ2-1,NA,TGTGCCAGCAGCGTAGAAGGGGATCGCGATGAGCAGTTCTTC,CASSVEGDRDEQFF
14,NA,TRBV2,TRBJ1-5,NA,TGTGCCAGCAGTGAAGACACAGGGCATCAGCCCCAGCATTTT,CASSEDTGHQPQHF
14,many,TRBV7-2,TRBJ1-6,TRBD1,TGTGCCAGCAGCCCCGACAGGGCTAATTCACCCCTCCACTTT,CASSPDRANSPLHF
13,many,TRBV6-6,TRBJ1-1,NA,TGTGCCAGCAGATGGGGGATGAACACTGAAGCTTTCTTT,CASRWGMNTEAFF
15,few,TRBV7-2,TRBJ1-6,NA,TGTGCCAGCAGCTTCATGTCAGGTGGGAGTTCACCCCTCCACTTT,CASSFMSGGSSPLHF
15,few,TRBV20-1,TRBJ2-3,TRBD2,TGCAGTGCTAGAGGTTCCGGGGGGGCCATGGATACGCAGTATTTT,CSARGSGGAMDTQYF
15,many,TRBV7-6,TRBJ2-1,TRBD1,TGTGCCAGCAGCTCCGGACAGGGGGTTCACAATGAGCAGTTCTTC,CASSSGQGVHNEQFF
11,many,TRBV20-1,TRBJ1-2,NA,TGCAGTGCTCCACCTAGCTATGGCTACACCTTC,CSAPPSYGYTF
15,few,TRBV7-2,TRBJ1-1,NA,TGTGCCAGCAGCTTAAATGGTATCCCGGGGACTGAAGCTTTCTTT,CASSLNGIPGTEAFF
15,many,TRBV2,TRBJ2-7,TRBD1,TGTGCCAGCAGTCATTCGGGACAGGGCTCGTACGAGCAGTACTTC,CASSHSGQGSYEQYF
15,many,TRBV7-9,TRBJ2-3,NA,TGTGCCAGCAGCCACCCTAGCGAAGGCACAGATACGCAGTATTTT,CASSHPSEGTDTQYF
14,NA,TRBV2,TRBJ1-4,NA,TGTGCCAGCGGGAGGGGGGCAACTAATGAAAAACTGTTTTTT,CASGRGATNEKLFF
13,few,TRBV7-9,TRBJ2-4,TRBD1,TGTGCCAGCAGCTTAGGTGACAGGGGCATTCAGTACTTC,CASSLGDRGIQYF
15,few,TRBV9,TRBJ1-1,NA,TGTGCCAGCAGCGTAGGGGGGCACTTGAACACTGAAGCTTTCTTT,CASSVGGHLNTEAFF
12,many,TRBV12-5,TRBJ2-2,NA,TGTGCTAGTGGTCAATTAACCGGGGAGCTGTTTTTT,CASGQLTGELFF
14,NA,TRBV12-3/TRBV12-4,TRBJ1-1,NA,TGTGCCAGCAGTTTTGGTGGGATGGACACTGAAGCTTTCTTT,CASSFGGMDTEAFF
17,NA,TRBV16,TRBJ1-4,NA,TGTGCCAGCAGCCAATCGTTCCAGGGGCCGACTAATGAAAAACTGTTTTTT,CASSQSFQGPTNEKLFF
14,few,TRBV11-2,TRBJ2-3,TRBD2,TGTGCCAGCAGCTCCCTTAGCGGGTCGGATACGCAGTATTTT,CASSSLSGSDTQYF
16,NA,TRBV5-5,TRBJ2-1,NA,TGTGCCAGCAGCCCGGACTACATACTGCCCTACAATGAGCAGTTCTTC,CASSPDYILPYNEQFF
14,few,TRBV28,TRBJ1-5,NA,TGTGCCAGCATCGAGGCGGGGAACAATCAGCCCCAGCATTTT,CASIEAGNNQPQHF
14,many,TRBV2,TRBJ2-6,NA,TGTGCCAGCCTCAACTTCCGGGACACGAACGTCCTGACTTTC,CASLNFRDTNVLTF
14,many,TRBV3-1,TRBJ2-1,NA,TGTGCCAGCAGCCCCTCAGGATTCGACAATGAGCAGTTCTTC,CASSPSGFDNEQFF
13,many,TRBV20-1,TRBJ2-1,TRBD1,TGCAGTGCTCCCGGACAGGGGTACAGTGAGCAGTTCTTC,CSAPGQGYSEQFF
14,many,TRBV27,TRBJ2-5,TRBD1,TGTGCCAGCAGTCCCGGACAGGGCCACGAGACCCAGTACTTC,CASSPGQGHETQYF
16,many,TRBV28,TRBJ2-1,NA,TGTGCCAGCAGTCCAGGGGTGCGCGGACCCTACAATGAGCAGTTCTTC,CASSPGVRGPYNEQFF
15,NA,TRBV7-2,TRBJ1-4,TRBD1,TGTGCCAGCTGCTTCACCGGGACAGGGGGTGAAAAACTGTTTTTT,CASCFTGTGGEKLFF
14,many,TRBV6-5,TRBJ2-3,TRBD1,TGTGCCAGCACCCCAAACAGGGGTAGCGATACGCAGTATTTT,CASTPNRGSDTQYF
15,NA,TRBV7-9,TRBJ2-7,NA,TGTGCCAGCAGCTCGCGGACGGGCCGCTCCTACGAGCAGTACTTC,CASSSRTGRSYEQYF
15,many,TRBV10-3,TRBJ2-1,TRBD1,TGTGCCATCAGTGAACCGGGACAGGGGCGAAATGAGCAGTTCTTC,CAISEPGQGRNEQFF
15,many,TRBV3-1,TRBJ2-7,NA,TGTGCCAGCAGCCAAGGGTTTTGGCCGGCTTCCGAGCAGTACTTC,CASSQGFWPASEQYF
17,many,TRBV3-1,TRBJ2-2,NA,TGTGCCAGCAGCCAAGAGACAATGGGGACCACCACCGGGGAGCTGTTTTTT,CASSQETMGTTTGELFF
15,NA,TRBV5-5,TRBJ2-2,NA,TGTGCCAGCAGCTTCTTGACCACCGGGACAGGGGAGCTGTTTTTT,CASSFLTTGTGELFF
17,NA,TRBV21-1,TRBJ1-5,NA,TGTGCCAGCAGCAAAGTCTTCCGGGACAGGGACAATCAGCCCCAGCATTTT,CASSKVFRDRDNQPQHF